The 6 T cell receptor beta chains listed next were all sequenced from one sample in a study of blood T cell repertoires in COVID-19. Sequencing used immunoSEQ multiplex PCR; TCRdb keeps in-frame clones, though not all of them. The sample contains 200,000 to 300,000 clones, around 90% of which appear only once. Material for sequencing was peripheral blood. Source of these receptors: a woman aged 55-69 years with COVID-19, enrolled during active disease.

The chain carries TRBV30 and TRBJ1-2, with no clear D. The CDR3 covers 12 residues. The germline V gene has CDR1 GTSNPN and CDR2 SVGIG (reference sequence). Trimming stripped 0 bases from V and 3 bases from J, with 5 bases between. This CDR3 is CAWSVPDYGYTF. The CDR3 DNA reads TGTGCCTGGAGTGTACCGGACTATGGCTACACCTTC.

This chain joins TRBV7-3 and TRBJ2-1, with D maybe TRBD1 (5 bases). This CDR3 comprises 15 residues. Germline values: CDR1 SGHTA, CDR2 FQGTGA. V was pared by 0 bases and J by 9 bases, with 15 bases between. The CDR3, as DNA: TGTGCCAGCAGCTTAACGTCGCCAGGGATAAGTGAGCAGTTCTTC. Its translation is CASSLTSPGISEQFF.

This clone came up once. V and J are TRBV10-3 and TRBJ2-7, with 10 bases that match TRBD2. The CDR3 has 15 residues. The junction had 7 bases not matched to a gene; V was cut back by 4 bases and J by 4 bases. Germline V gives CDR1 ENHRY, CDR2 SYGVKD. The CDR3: CAISGSGRARYEQYF. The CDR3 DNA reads TGTGCCATCAGTGGCAGCGGGAGGGCCAGATACGAGCAGTACTTC.

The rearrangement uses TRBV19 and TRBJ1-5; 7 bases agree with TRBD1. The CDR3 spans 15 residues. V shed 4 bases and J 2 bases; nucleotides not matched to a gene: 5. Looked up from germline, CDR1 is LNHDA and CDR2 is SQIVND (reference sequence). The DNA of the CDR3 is TGTGCCAGTAGTACCCTCGACAGGGGCAATCAGCCCCAGCATTTT. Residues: CASSTLDRGNQPQHF. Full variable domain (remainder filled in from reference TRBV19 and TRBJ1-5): DGGITQSPKYLFRKEGQNVTLSCEQNLNHDAMYWYRQDPGQGLRLIYYSQIVNDFQKGDIAEGYSVSREKKESFPLTVTSAQKNPTAFYLCASSTLDRGNQPQHFGDGTRLSIL.

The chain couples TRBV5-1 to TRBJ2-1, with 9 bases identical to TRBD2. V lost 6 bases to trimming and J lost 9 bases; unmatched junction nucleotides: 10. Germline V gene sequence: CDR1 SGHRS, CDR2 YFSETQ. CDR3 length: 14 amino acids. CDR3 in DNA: TGCGCCAGCAACCCCAGCGGGGGGACCGGTGAGCAGTTCTTC. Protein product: CASNPSGGTGEQFF.

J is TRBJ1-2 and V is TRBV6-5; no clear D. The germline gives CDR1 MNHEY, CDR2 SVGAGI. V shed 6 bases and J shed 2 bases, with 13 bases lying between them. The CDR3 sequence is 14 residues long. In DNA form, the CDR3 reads TGTGCCAGCAGCCCCTTGGGCTCCAACTATGGCTACACCTTC. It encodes CASSPLGSNYGYTF.